This T cell receptor beta chain derives from a study of CD8+ T cells in alopecia areata. Study as a whole: Tofacitinib was given for 6 to 18 months, then stopped for 6 months. Study findings and constraints: Lesional scalp, especially alopecia totalis/universalis, showed higher clonality than normal scalp. It was less clear whether patients shared TCRs than it was in mice, possibly because of HLA.

cDNA prepared by RNA extraction and subsequent reverse transcription served as the template for sequencing. Profiled with immunoSEQ multiplex PCR; TCRdb holds only in-frame clones, not every one. Here the sample spans hundreds of thousands of clones, over 45% being singletons. This clone was recorded a few times. Its specificity is not known. Treatment described: oral pan-JAK inhibitor, 5-10 mg twice daily. Sorted populations comprised CD4+ and CD8+ T cells obtained from PBMCs. This CDR3 has 15 residues. Per the germline V gene, CDR1 is PRHDT and CDR2 is FYEKMQ (reference sequence). Trimming took 4 bases from V and 4 from J; bases not matched to a gene: 7.

This clonotype originated in a human donor with alopecia areata. The gene calls are TRBV13 and TRBJ2-5, with 9 bases that match TRBD2. The sequencing used CD4+ T cells sorted from blood, collected around week 54, from a patient treated with tofacitinib. CDR3 sequence reads: CASSSSGAGGETQYF. The CDR3 coding sequence is TGTGCCAGCAGCTCCTCGGGAGCGGGGGGAGAGACCCAGTACTTC.